This T cell receptor beta chain was profiled in a study of OX40 agonist ivuxolimab in advanced cancers. Across the study: Enrolled patients in dose escalation had cancers that were hepatocellular carcinoma, melanoma, renal cell or head and neck cancer. Partial responses were observed in three patients, of whom one had hepatocellular carcinoma and two had cutaneous melanoma.

Clones were read by immunoSEQ multiplex PCR, and TCRdb kept only the in-frame ones, dropping some. Of 40,000 to 65,000 clones listed, over 75% are singletons. Trimming shortened V by 6 bases and J by 3 bases, and 6 bases separated the two germline ends. Germline-derived CDR1 and CDR2 are SNHLY and FYNNEI. There are 11 residues in the CDR3. Overall study findings and caveats: The antigens recognized by the expanded peripheral T cells, that is their antigen specificity, were not determined.

With regard to this clone: Its specificity is unknown.

This clonotype originated in an adult with an advanced solid tumor such as melanoma, head and neck, liver or kidney cancer. The sample here was CD4+ or CD8+ T cells sorted from blood, taken in a trial of the OX40 agonist ivuxolimab. V is TRBV2 and J is TRBJ2-7; D uncertain. The chain's CDR3 is CASRGNYEQYF. CDR3 bases: TGTGCCAGCAGGGGGAACTACGAGCAGTACTTC.